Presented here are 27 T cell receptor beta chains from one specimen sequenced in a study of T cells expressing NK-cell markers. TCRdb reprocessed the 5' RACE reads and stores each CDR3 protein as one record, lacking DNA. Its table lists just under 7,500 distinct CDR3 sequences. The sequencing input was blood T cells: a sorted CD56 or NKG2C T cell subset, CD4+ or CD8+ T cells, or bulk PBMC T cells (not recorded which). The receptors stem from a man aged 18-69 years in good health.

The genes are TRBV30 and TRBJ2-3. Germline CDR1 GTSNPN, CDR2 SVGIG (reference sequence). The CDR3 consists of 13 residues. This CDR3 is CAWSVASTDTQYF.

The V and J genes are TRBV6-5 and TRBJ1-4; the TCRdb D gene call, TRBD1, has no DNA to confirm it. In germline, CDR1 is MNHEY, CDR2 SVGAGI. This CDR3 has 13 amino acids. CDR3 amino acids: CASSYDRAVKLFF.

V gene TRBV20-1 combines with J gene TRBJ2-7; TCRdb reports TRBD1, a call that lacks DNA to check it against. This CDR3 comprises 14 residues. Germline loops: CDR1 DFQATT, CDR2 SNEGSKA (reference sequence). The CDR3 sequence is CSASTGTGVYEQYF.

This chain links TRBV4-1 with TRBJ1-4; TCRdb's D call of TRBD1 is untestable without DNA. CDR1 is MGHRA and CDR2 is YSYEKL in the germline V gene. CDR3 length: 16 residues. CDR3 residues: CASSQANRLTNEKLFF.

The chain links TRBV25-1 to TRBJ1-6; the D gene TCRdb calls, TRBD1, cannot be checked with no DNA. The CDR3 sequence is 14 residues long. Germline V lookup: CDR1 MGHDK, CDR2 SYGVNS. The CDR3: CASSGTGDNSPLHF.

The CDR3 loop reads CASGETSGESYEQYF. V usage is TRBV6-1 and J usage is TRBJ2-7; absent DNA, TCRdb's TRBD2 call cannot be checked. Looked up from germline, CDR1 is MNHNS and CDR2 is SASEGT. This CDR3 is built from 15 residues.

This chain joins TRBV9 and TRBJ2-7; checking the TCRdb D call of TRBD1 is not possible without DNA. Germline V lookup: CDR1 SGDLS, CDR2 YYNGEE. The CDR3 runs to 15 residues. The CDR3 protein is CASSSSGDRHAEQYF.

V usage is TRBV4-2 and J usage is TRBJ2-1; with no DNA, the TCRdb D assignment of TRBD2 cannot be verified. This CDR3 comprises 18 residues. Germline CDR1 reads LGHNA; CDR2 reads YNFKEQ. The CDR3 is CASSQVGDGGAVDNEQFF.

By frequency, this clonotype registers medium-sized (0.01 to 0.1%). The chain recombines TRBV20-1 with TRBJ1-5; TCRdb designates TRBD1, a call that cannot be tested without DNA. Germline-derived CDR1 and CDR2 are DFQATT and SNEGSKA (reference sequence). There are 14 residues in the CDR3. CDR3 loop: CSAPGQGEIQPQHF.

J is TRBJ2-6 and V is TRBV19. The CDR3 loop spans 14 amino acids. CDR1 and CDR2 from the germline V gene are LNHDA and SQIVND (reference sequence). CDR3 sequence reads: CASKVQAGANVLTF.

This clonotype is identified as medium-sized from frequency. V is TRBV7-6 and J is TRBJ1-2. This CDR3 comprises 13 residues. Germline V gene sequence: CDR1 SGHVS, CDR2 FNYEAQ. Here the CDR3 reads CASSLARIGGYTF.

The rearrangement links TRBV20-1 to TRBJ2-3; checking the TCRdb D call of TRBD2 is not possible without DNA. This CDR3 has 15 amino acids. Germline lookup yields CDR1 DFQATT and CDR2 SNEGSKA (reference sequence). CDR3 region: CSAHLKRGSTDTQYF.

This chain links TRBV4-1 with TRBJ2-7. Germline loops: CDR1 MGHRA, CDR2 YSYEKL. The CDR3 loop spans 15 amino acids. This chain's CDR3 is CASASVWENSYEQYF.

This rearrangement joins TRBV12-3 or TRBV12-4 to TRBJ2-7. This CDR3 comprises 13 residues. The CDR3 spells CASSLVPGHEQYF.

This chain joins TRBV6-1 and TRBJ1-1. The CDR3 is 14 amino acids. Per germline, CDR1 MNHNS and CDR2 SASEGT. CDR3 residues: CASSEEITYTEAFF.

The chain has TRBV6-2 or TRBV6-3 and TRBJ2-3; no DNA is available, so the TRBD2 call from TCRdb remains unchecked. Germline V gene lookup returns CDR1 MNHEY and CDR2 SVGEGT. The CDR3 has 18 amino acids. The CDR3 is CASSELNPGRTSTDTQYF.

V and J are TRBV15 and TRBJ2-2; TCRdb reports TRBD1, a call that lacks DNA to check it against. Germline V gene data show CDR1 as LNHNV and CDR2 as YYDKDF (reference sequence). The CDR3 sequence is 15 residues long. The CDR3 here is CATSAGTGDTGELFF.

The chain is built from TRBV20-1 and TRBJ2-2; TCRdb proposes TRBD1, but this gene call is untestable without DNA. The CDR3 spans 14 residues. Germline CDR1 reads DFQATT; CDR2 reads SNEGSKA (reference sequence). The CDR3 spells CSARLTGDTGELFF.

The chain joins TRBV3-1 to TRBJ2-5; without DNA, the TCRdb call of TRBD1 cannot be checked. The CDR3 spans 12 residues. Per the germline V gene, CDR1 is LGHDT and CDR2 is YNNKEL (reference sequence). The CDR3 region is CASSRGVETQYF.

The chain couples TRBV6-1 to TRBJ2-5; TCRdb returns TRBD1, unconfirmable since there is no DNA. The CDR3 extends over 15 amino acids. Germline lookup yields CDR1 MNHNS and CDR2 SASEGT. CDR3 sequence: CASSEAMAGWETQYF.

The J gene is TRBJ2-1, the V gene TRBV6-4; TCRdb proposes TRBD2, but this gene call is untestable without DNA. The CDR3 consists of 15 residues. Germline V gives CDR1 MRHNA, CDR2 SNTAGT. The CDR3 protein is CASSSEGDSVTEQFF.

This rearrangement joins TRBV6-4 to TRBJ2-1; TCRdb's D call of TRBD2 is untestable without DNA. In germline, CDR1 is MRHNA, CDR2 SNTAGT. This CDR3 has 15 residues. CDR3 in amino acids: CASTRLAGGHNEQFF.

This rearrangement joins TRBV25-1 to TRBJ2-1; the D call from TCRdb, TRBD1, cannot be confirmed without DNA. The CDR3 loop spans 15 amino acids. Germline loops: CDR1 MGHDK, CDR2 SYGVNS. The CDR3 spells CASSEGDRAYNEQFF.

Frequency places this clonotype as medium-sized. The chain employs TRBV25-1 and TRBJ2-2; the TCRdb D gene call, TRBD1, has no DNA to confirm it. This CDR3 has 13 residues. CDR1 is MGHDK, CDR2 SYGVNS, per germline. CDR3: CASSDRDTGELFF.

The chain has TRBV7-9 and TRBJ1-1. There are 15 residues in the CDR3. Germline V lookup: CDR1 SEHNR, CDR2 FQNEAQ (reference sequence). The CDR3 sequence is CASSLPGRLNTEAFF.

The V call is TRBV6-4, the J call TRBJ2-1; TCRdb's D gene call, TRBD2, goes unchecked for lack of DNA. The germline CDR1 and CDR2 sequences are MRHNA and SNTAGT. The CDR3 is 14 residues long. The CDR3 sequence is CASSLAGGESEQFF.

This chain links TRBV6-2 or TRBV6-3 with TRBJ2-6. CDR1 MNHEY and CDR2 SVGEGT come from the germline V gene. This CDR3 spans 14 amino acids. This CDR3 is CASSLSSGANVLTF.